This paragraph reports one T cell receptor beta chain. TCRdb redid the calling of the 5' RACE reads with MiXCR, one entry per CDR3 protein. Of over 55,000 distinct CDR3 sequences in the sample, around 30% are singletons; the top ten hold about 2.3%. The V gene's germline CDR1 is MNHEY and CDR2 SMNVEV (reference sequence). Trimming took off 6 bases at V and 2 bases at J, with 14 bases between the two ends. CDR3 size: 14 residues. The V and J genes are TRBV27 and TRBJ2-7, with a tentative D call TRBD2 (6 bases). The sample was tumor-infiltrating naive CD4+ T cells sorted from the breast tumor. Subset given: naive CD4+ T cells, CD4+CD45RA+CD25-. The sequence was obtained from a female donor with breast cancer. DNA of the CDR3: TGTGCCAGCAGGGACGGGACTTTTACCTACGAGCAGTACTTC. It is translated as CASRDGTFTYEQYF.